This T cell receptor (beta chain) stems from a study of blood T cells in healthy people across ages. Overall study findings and caveats: In older individuals, TCR beta diversity per million T cells was lower, falling roughly linearly with age.

Alongside a J-beta primer mix, a sample-barcoded 5' primer served in a second PCR lasting roughly 6 to 12 cycles. MiXCR, run by TCRdb on the 5' RACE reads, gives a single entry per CDR3 protein. The table lists just under 900,000 distinct CDR3 sequences, around 26% of them singletons, with 15% to 20% in the top ten. This clonotype was recorded at least ten times. As yet, its antigen is unknown. PBMCs were isolated at a quantity of at least 7 million per sample. The sequenced sample was blood. The receptor was isolated from a woman of 80 years or more in good health.

As DNA, the CDR3 is TGTGCCAGCAGCTTAGTAGCAGGGTCCGACGAGCAGTACTTC. It specifies CASSLVAGSDEQYF. J is TRBJ2-7 and V is TRBV11-2; D is perhaps TRBD1 (5 bases). V was clipped by 1 base and J by 5 bases, with 12 bases between them. CDR1 and CDR2 from the germline V gene are SGHAT and FQNNGV. The length of the CDR3 is 14 residues. Based on the CDR3 plus reference TRBV11-2 and TRBJ2-7, the full variable domain is EAGVAQSPRYKIIEKRQSVAFWCNPISGHATLYWYQQILGQGPKLLIQFQNNGVVDDSQLPKDRFSAERLKGVDSTLKIQPAKLEDSAVYLCASSLVAGSDEQYFGPGTRLTVT.